The source of this TCR beta chain is a study of OX40 agonist ivuxolimab in advanced cancers. Study-wide findings and caveats: Doses of 0.1 to 3.0 mg/kg were accompanied by clonal expansion of CD4+ and CD8+ blood T cells by week 6.

A word on this clone: The antigen is not known.

Sequencing was performed with immunoSEQ multiplex PCR; in TCRdb, only in-frame clones are kept and a portion is missing. Of approximately 58,000 clones listed, less than 95% were seen once; the top ten hold roughly an eighth. V lost 0 bases, J lost 10 bases, and 13 bases stayed unmatched. The CDR3 loop spans 16 amino acids. Germline V lookup: CDR1 MGHRA, CDR2 YSYEKL. The chain carries TRBV4-1 and TRBJ1-1, with 8 bases that match TRBD1. The sequence was obtained from an adult with an advanced solid tumor such as melanoma, head and neck, liver or kidney cancer. The material sequenced was CD4+ or CD8+ T cells sorted from blood, taken in a trial of the OX40 agonist ivuxolimab. The CDR3 DNA reads TGCGCCAGCAGCCAAGATCCGGGCCAGGGGGCTTCTCCAGCTTTCTTT. Translated, it gives CASSQDPGQGASPAFF.